These 5 T cell receptor beta chains were all obtained from the same sample, sequenced in a study of blood T cell repertoires in COVID-19. Method: immunoSEQ multiplex PCR; TCRdb's copy keeps in-frame clones and lacks some. The table has 100,000 to 150,000 clones, about 92% seen once. The sequenced material came from peripheral blood. These receptors were collected from a man in his 60s with COVID-19, enrolled during active disease.

The chain has TRBV25-1 and TRBJ1-1; perhaps TRBD1 as D (6 bases). Trimming removed 5 bases at V and 1 base at J, with 11 bases between. The CDR3 extends over 14 amino acids. The germline V gene has CDR1 MGHDK and CDR2 SYGVNS. CDR3 protein: CASSPGHRNTEAFF. The DNA of the CDR3 is TGTGCCAGCAGTCCGGGACATAGGAACACTGAAGCTTTCTTT.

The chain links TRBV7-2 to TRBJ1-1, with D possibly being TRBD1 (5 bases). The ends were cut back, 10 bases at V and 12 bases at J, with 21 bases in the middle. Germline V gene lookup returns CDR1 SGHTA and CDR2 FQGNSA. The CDR3 loop spans 12 amino acids. CDR3 sequence reads: CAKLTGTEGPFF. The CDR3 nucleotides are TGTGCCAAACTCACCGGGACGGAGGGACCTTTCTTT.

The J gene is TRBJ1-1, the V gene TRBV10-3; D unclear. The V gene lost 1 base and the J gene lost 5 bases, with 5 bases spanning the gap. This CDR3 has 12 residues. Germline CDR1 reads ENHRY; CDR2 reads SYGVKD. CDR3 DNA: TGTGCCATCAGTGAGTATTCAACTGAAGCTTTCTTT. Translated: CAISEYSTEAFF.

The chain employs TRBV29-1 and TRBJ2-1; D gene unclear. Trimming removed 2 bases at V and 4 bases at J, with 6 bases between. The CDR3 totals 12 residues. From germline, CDR1 is SQVTM and CDR2 ANQGSEA. In DNA form, the CDR3 reads TGCAGCGTTGAAACCAGGTACAATGAGCAGTTCTTC. It codes for CSVETRYNEQFF.

V is TRBV7-8 and J is TRBJ2-1; D might be TRBD2 (5 bases). CDR1 and CDR2 from the germline V gene are SGHVS and FQNEAQ. The CDR3 contains 18 residues. V shed 0 bases and J shed 4 bases, with 19 bases lying between them. CDR3 sequence (DNA): TGTGCCAGCAGCTTAGCGAAGGTCTGGGCGGGTCAATACAATGAGCAGTTCTTC. Translated: CASSLAKVWAGQYNEQFF.